What follows describes a single T cell receptor beta chain. Its antigen is as yet unknown. Every participant gave one or more pre-ART and two or more post-ART PBMC samples. This record comes from a study of long-term antiretroviral therapy in people with HIV. General observations from the study: Records did not include ART adherence, viral resistance or therapy changes. Whichever time point was examined, clones expanded before ART dominated the repertoire. Despite increasing after ART, diversity remained lower than that of transplant donor controls.

Assay version v3.0 of immunoSEQ was used, and it was run at survey level. TCRdb's table, derived via immunoSEQ multiplex PCR, lists solely in-frame clones and lacks some. In the table there are about 25,000 clones, 76% of which are singletons. V lost 5 bases and J lost 1, with 14 bases in between. Germline V gene lookup returns CDR1 SNHLY and CDR2 FYNNEI. CDR3 length: 16 residues. The sequences come from unsorted PBMCs, collected 1.1 years before starting antiretroviral therapy. The origin of this receptor is a woman aged 40 to 50 with HIV. The rearrangement links TRBV2 to TRBJ1-4; D possibly corresponds to TRBD1 (5 bases). This CDR3 is CASSSQGPLTNEKLFF. The CDR3 DNA reads as TGTGCCAGCAGTTCGCAGGGACCATTAACTAATGAAAAACTGTTTTTT.